In its sample, the clone carrying this T cell receptor (beta chain) was seen once. This CDR3 spans 14 amino acids. The germline V and J ends were trimmed by 1 base and 2 bases, with 9 bases remaining between them. Germline assignment: CDR1 KGHSH and CDR2 LQKENI. The data originate from a study of OX40 agonist ivuxolimab in advanced cancers. Profiled with immunoSEQ multiplex PCR; TCRdb holds only in-frame clones, not every one. This table holds about 67,000 clones, just over 90% found once. This sequence was found in an adult with an advanced solid tumor such as melanoma, head and neck, liver or kidney cancer. The source was CD4+ or CD8+ T cells sorted from blood, collected in a trial of the OX40 agonist ivuxolimab. The chain recombines TRBV18 with TRBJ2-7, with D maybe TRBD1 (6 bases). CDR3 nucleotides: TGTGCCAGCTCACCACAGGGGGAAACCTACGAGCAGTACTTC. Translating gives CASSPQGETYEQYF.